This T cell receptor beta chain was identified in a study of blood T cell repertoires in COVID-19 (dated by TCRdb to 2019 to 2021). About the full investigation: Collaborator samples came from the United States, Italy and Spain and covered acute and convalescent phases of COVID-19. The material from the prospective study consisted of cDNA or gDNA derived from T cells, B-cell-depleted T cells, or PBMCs. The dataset comprised deeply sampled blood TCRbeta repertoires from subjects exposed to, actively infected with, or recovered from COVID-19. A freely available public database, intended as a resource for researchers studying the immune response to SARS-CoV-2, is where the repertoires were released. The samples were drawn from two sources: the first 160 participants of the ongoing ImmuneRACE study, and 1,254 subjects contributed by 6 global collaborators. Sample metadata almost always included a de-identified subject ID, COVID-19 status, age in years and sex. Where HLA class I and class II types were available, the types were taken from metadata supplied by the sample provider, not from assay-based typing.

Study-wide findings and limitations: The amount of clinical and demographic metadata varied by source and participant and was provided uncurated.

Turning to this clone: No cognate antigen has been identified for it. Base qualities are missing; no much larger clone stands one base away.

Whole blood was collected in K2EDTA tubes by collaborating institutions according to the institutions' own protocols. Collaborator samples were shipped for TCRbeta analysis as frozen whole blood, isolated PBMCs, or DNA extracted from either sample type. TCRbeta CDR3 regions were amplified from genomic DNA using the immunoSEQ Assay, a bias-controlled multiplex PCR. The authors' analysis ran thus. The number of nucleated cells in each sample was estimated by amplification of reference gene primers within the assay. To quantify the absolute abundance of each unique TCRbeta CDR3 rearrangement, sequence reads were collapsed and filtered. For each sample, productive Simpson clonality was calculated as the square root of Simpson's diversity index over productive rearrangements. Entries here come from immuneACCESS through TCRdb and include only in-frame sequences with V and J called. Some clones fail to appear in such tables; in the studies checked, an unresolved V gene covers under half of the shortfall, and the cause of the remainder is unknown. Clonal size and the V and J genes are those of that table, whereas D and trimming came from the DNA. The sample has around 320,000 clones on record, around 90% of them singletons. The top ten clonotypes cover 2% to 3% of the sample.

Sequenced material: peripheral blood. The receptor comes from a man aged 18 to 29 with active or convalescent COVID-19.

The sequenced DNA is TGTGCCAGCGTTGGACAGGACTCCTACGAGCAGTACTTC. This is translated as CASVGQDSYEQYF. The receptor chain draws on TRBV25-1 and TRBJ2-7, with 7 junctional bases fitting TRBD1. The CDR3 goes from the cysteine to the phenylalanine over 13 residues. Kept here is only the CDR3 DNA, which spans 39 bases and is read in frame from base 1. Reading the germline V gene gives CDR1 MGHDK and CDR2 SYGVNS. Ends trimmed: V by 8 bases, J by 0 bases; bases unmatched to a gene: 4.